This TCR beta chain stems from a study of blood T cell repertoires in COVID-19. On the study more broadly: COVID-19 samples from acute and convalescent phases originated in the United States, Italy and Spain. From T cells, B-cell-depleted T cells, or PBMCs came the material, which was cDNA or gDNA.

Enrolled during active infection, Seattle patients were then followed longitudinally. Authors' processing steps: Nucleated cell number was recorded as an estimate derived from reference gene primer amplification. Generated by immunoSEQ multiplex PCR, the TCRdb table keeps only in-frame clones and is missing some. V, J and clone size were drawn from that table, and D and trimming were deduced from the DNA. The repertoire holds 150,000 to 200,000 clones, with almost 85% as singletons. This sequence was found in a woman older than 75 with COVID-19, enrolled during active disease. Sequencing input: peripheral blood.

The CDR3, as DNA: TGTGCCAGCAGCGCCCGTCGGAGGCTAGCGGGAGGGCCACAATACAATGAGCAGTTCTTC. It yields the protein CASSARRRLAGGPQYNEQFF. This chain links TRBV9 with TRBJ2-1; 12 positions agree with TRBD2. J was trimmed by 4 bases and V by 3 bases; bases with no gene match: 17. CDR1 and CDR2 from the germline V gene are SGDLS and YYNGEE. The length of the CDR3 is 20 residues.